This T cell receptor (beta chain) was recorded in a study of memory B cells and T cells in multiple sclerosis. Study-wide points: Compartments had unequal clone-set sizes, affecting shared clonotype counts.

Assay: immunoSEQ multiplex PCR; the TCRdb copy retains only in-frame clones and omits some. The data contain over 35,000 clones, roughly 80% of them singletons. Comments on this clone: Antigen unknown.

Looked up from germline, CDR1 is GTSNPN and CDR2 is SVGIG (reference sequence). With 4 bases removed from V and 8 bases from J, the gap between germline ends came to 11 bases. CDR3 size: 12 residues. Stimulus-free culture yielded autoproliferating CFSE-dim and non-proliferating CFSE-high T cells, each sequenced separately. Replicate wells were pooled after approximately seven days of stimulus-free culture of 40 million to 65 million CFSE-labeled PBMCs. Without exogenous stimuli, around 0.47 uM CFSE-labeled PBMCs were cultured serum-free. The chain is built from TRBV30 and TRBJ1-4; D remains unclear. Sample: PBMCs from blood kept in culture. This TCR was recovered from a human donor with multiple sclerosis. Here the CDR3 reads CAWKGSPEKLFF. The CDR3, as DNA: TGTGCCTGGAAAGGGAGTCCCGAAAAACTGTTTTTT.